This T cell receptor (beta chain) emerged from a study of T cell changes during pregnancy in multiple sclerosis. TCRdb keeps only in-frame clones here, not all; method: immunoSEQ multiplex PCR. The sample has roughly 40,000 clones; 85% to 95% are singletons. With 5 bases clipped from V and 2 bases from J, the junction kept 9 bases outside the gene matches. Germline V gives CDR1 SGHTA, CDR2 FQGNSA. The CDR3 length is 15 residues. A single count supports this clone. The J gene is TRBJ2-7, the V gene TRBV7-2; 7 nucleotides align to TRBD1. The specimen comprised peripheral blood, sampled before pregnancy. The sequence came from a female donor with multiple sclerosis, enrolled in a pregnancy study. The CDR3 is CASSGRQGPTYEQYF. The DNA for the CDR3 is TGTGCCAGCAGCGGTCGACAGGGACCAACCTACGAGCAGTACTTC. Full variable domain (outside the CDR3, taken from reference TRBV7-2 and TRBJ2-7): GAGVSQSPSNKVTEKGKDVELRCDPISGHTALYWYRQSLGQGLEFLIYFQGNSAPDKSGLPSDRFSAERTGGSVSTLTIQRTQQEDSAVYLCASSGRQGPTYEQYFGPGTRLTVT.